These 30 T cell receptor beta chains were all obtained from the same sample, sequenced in a study of blood T cell repertoires in COVID-19. This table comes from immunoSEQ multiplex PCR, and its TCRdb copy is limited to in-frame clones, with some not included. This sample has around 200,000 clones, with 70% to 90% found just once. The specimen sequenced was peripheral blood. These receptor sequences come from a man between 70 and 80 years old with active or convalescent COVID-19.

This chain joins TRBV6-6 and TRBJ1-3, with no clear D. The CDR3 sequence is 18 residues long. V was pared by 5 bases and J by 1 base, with 21 bases between. Germline loops: CDR1 MNHNY, CDR2 SVGAGI (reference sequence). The CDR3 region is CASSRKAPNGLSGNTIYF. The DNA of the CDR3 is TGTGCCAGCAGTCGGAAGGCCCCAAATGGACTTTCTGGAAACACCATATATTTT.

The chain links TRBV19 to TRBJ1-5; D is uncertain. The CDR3 loop spans 10 amino acids. Trimming took 6 bases from V and 9 from J, leaving 6 bases between them. Germline V lookup: CDR1 LNHDA, CDR2 SQIVND (reference sequence). CDR3 sequence (DNA): TGTGCCAGTAGCGTGGCGCCCCAGCATTTT. Protein product: CASSVAPQHF.

This clone showed up just once. V is TRBV5-4 and J is TRBJ1-4; the match to TRBD1 covers 7 bases. The CDR3 loop spans 15 amino acids. Germline trimming cut 0 bases from V and 5 bases from J; bases unmatched to any gene: 4. Germline CDR1 SGHNT, CDR2 YYREEE (reference sequence). The CDR3 DNA follows: TGTGCCAGCAGCTTGGTAGGGGGCCGGAATGAAAAACTGTTTTTT. Translation gives CASSLVGGRNEKLFF.

This sequence joins TRBV29-1 and TRBJ2-7, with 10 bases lining up with TRBD2. J was trimmed by 1 base and V by 0 bases; bases with no gene match: 3. This CDR3 spans 15 amino acids. Germline assignment: CDR1 SQVTM and CDR2 ANQGSEA. This CDR3 is CSVEEQAGGSYEQYF. CDR3 coding DNA: TGCAGCGTTGAAGAGCAAGCGGGGGGGTCCTACGAGCAGTACTTC.

The chain is built from TRBV18 and TRBJ2-7; 7 bases align to TRBD1. The CDR3 sequence is 15 residues long. CDR1 KGHSH and CDR2 LQKENI come from the germline V gene. The V and J ends lost 0 bases and 1 base, in that order; junction bases with no gene match: 3. The CDR3 nucleotides are TGTGCCAGCTCACCACCTCCGGGACAGTCCTACGAGCAGTACTTC. Translating it yields CASSPPPGQSYEQYF.

This chain joins TRBV4-3 and TRBJ2-3, with TRBD2 matching over 9 bases. The CDR3 has 13 residues. Germline V gene lookup returns CDR1 LGHNA and CDR2 YSLEER. This CDR3 is CAAGGQPGDTQYF. CDR3 nucleotides: TGCGCAGCGGGGGGACAGCCGGGGGATACGCAGTATTTT.

The chain recombines TRBV11-2 with TRBJ2-3; perhaps TRBD2 as D (6 bases). The CDR3 is 15 amino acids. The V gene lost 0 bases and the J gene lost 3 bases, with 10 bases spanning the gap. Germline V gene lookup returns CDR1 SGHAT and CDR2 FQNNGV. CDR3 loop: CASSLEGGGTDTQYF. CDR3 bases: TGTGCCAGCAGCTTAGAGGGTGGGGGGACAGATACGCAGTATTTT.

In the case of this clone: The sample has other DNA sequences that encode this CDR3 too. This chain joins TRBV29-1 and TRBJ2-1; 8 positions agree with TRBD1. The junction had 1 base not matched to a gene; V was cut back by 6 bases and J by 6 bases. Germline assignment: CDR1 SQVTM and CDR2 ANQGSEA. The CDR3 is made up of 11 amino acids. Here the CDR3 reads CSVDRVNEQFF. DNA of the CDR3: TGCAGCGTGGACAGGGTCAATGAGCAGTTCTTC.

The chain combines TRBV7-2 with TRBJ2-7; D gene ambiguous. V was cut by 1 base and J by 3 bases, with 4 bases left in between. The CDR3 length is 12 residues. Germline CDR1 SGHTA, CDR2 FQGNSA. The chain's CDR3 is CASSLVNYEQYF. The CDR3 DNA sequence: TGTGCCAGCAGCTTAGTCAACTACGAGCAGTACTTC.

This chain links TRBV10-1 with TRBJ2-7, with a possible D match to TRBD1 (6 bases). Germline V gene lookup returns CDR1 WNHNN and CDR2 SYGVQD (reference sequence). Trimming cost V 6 bases and J 4 bases, with 13 bases left between them. The CDR3 runs to 13 residues. The CDR3 coding sequence is TGCGCCAGCAGCCTAGGACAGTCGTACGAGCAGTACTTC. Its protein is CASSLGQSYEQYF.

The chain recombines TRBV10-2 with TRBJ1-1, with a possible D match to TRBD1 (5 bases). In germline, CDR1 is WSHSY, CDR2 SAAADI. Trimming left V 8 bases short and J 0 bases short, with 25 bases between. This CDR3 region has 18 residues. The CDR3 DNA follows: TGCGCCAGCCTGACAGCCCCACAGCGTTTGTCAATGAACACTGAAGCTTTCTTT. Its translation: CASLTAPQRLSMNTEAFF.

The V call is TRBV6-5, the J call TRBJ1-2; TRBD1 matches 8 bases. The CDR3 contains 15 residues. The ends lost 2 bases at V and 8 bases at J; junction bases unmatched: 10. The germline CDR1 and CDR2 sequences are MNHEY and SVGAGI. The CDR3 DNA reads as TGTGCCAGCAGTTACGGTTCAGGGGGCACCCACGGCTACACCTTC. Translating it yields CASSYGSGGTHGYTF.

The chain joins TRBV5-1 to TRBJ2-1; a possible D gene is TRBD1 (6 bases). This CDR3 is built from 14 residues. The V and J ends lost 4 bases and 4 bases respectively, with 12 bases between them. Per the germline V gene, CDR1 is SGHRS and CDR2 is YFSETQ. CDR3 sequence reads: CASSDRGNYNEQFF. In nucleotides, the CDR3 is TGCGCCAGCAGCGATAGGGGGAATTACAATGAGCAGTTCTTC.

V and J are TRBV4-1 and TRBJ2-7; TRBD2 aligns across 12 bases. This CDR3 is 16 amino acids long. V lost 4 bases, J lost 7 bases, and 11 bases stayed unmatched. The germline V gene encodes CDR1 MGHRA and CDR2 YSYEKL. CDR3 sequence reads: CASSRVTSGGMWEQYF. Written as DNA, the CDR3 is TGCGCCAGCAGCCGAGTTACTAGCGGGGGGATGTGGGAGCAGTACTTC.

The V call is TRBV7-9, the J call TRBJ2-1, with 11 bases aligning to TRBD2. Trimming cost V 5 bases and J 7 bases; bases outside gene matches: 1. The CDR3 is 13 amino acids. Germline V gene lookup returns CDR1 SEHNR and CDR2 FQNEAQ (reference sequence). CDR3 sequence: CASSRLAGNEQFF. The CDR3 DNA reads as TGTGCCAGCAGCAGACTAGCGGGAAATGAGCAGTTCTTC.

The V and J genes are TRBV6-2 or TRBV6-3 and TRBJ1-5, with D hard to call. Looked up from germline, CDR1 is MNHEY and CDR2 is SVGEGT. The CDR3 is made up of 12 amino acids. Trimming took off 6 bases at V and 12 bases at J, with 15 bases between the two ends. The CDR3 region is CASSPPTVSQHF. The DNA of the CDR3 is TGTGCCAGCAGCCCACCGACTGTGAGCCAGCATTTT.

CDR3 DNA: TGTGCCAGCAGCCCTCCCCCCGGGACAGGGTCCTACGAGCAGTACTTC. Protein sequence: CASSPPPGTGSYEQYF. J is TRBJ2-7 and V is TRBV5-4, with TRBD1 identical over 9 bases. CDR3 length equals 16 residues. J gave up 1 base and V 4 bases, and 9 bases lay outside the gene matches. Per the germline V gene, CDR1 is SGHNT and CDR2 is YYREEE (reference sequence).

The gene calls are TRBV28 and TRBJ1-5, with TRBD1 identical over 8 bases. This CDR3 contains 14 residues. Germline CDR1 is MDHEN and CDR2 is SYDVKM. Trimming at V came to 5 bases and at J to 4 bases, leaving 4 bases not matched to a gene. Written as DNA, the CDR3 is TGTGCCAGCAGTCCAGGGGGCCATAATCAGCCCCAGCATTTT. Translating it yields CASSPGGHNQPQHF.

The V call is TRBV14, the J call TRBJ1-2; 9 positions match TRBD1. Germline lookup yields CDR1 SGHDN and CDR2 FVKESK. CDR3 size: 16 residues. With 4 bases clipped from V and 4 bases from J, the junction kept 10 bases outside the gene matches. The CDR3 nucleotides read TGTGCCAGCAGCCCCTCACAGGGGGCATGGGGCTATGGCTACACCTTC. This codes for CASSPSQGAWGYGYTF. The entire variable domain, with the rest obtained from reference TRBV14 and TRBJ1-2, is as follows: EAGVTQFPSHSVIEKGQTVTLRCDPISGHDNLYWYRRVMGKEIKFLLHFVKESKQDESGMPNNRFLAERTGGTYSTLKVQPAELEDSGVYFCASSPSQGAWGYGYTFGSGTRLTVV.

The chain combines TRBV15 with TRBJ1-5; D is unresolved. There are 14 residues in the CDR3. The ends were cut back, 5 bases at V and 3 bases at J, with 11 bases in the middle. CDR1 is LNHNV and CDR2 is YYDKDF in the germline V gene (reference sequence). CDR3 DNA: TGTGCCACCAGCGCGACTGCTAACAATCAGCCCCAGCATTTT. It codes for CATSATANNQPQHF.

The chain combines TRBV5-1 with TRBJ1-1; perhaps TRBD1 as D (6 bases). The ends were cut back, 0 bases at V and 7 bases at J, with 10 bases in the middle. CDR1 SGHRS and CDR2 YFSETQ come from the germline V gene. CDR3 length equals 13 residues. CDR3 in amino acids: CASSLAQGGEAFF. CDR3 bases: TGCGCCAGCAGCTTGGCCCAAGGGGGTGAAGCTTTCTTT. The variable domain in full, with the rest retrieved from reference TRBV5-1 and TRBJ1-1, is KAGVTQTPRYLIKTRGQQVTLSCSPISGHRSVSWYQQTPGQGLQFLFEYFSETQRNKGNFPGRFSGRQFSNSRSEMNVSTLELGDSALYLCASSLAQGGEAFFGQGTRLTVV.

The chain combines TRBV5-6 with TRBJ2-1; the D is unclear. Between the trimmed V and J ends, which lost 0 bases and 8 bases, there was a span of 6 bases. Germline values: CDR1 SGHDT, CDR2 YYEEEE. This CDR3 contains 12 residues. CDR3 DNA sequence: TGTGCCAGCAGCTTGGGAGTACATGAGCAGTTCTTC. It codes for CASSLGVHEQFF.

The chain combines TRBV27 with TRBJ2-2, with 7 bases lining up with TRBD2. Germline trimming cut 6 bases from V and 1 base from J; bases unmatched to any gene: 11. The CDR3 sequence is 17 residues long. Germline V gene lookup returns CDR1 MNHEY and CDR2 SMNVEV (reference sequence). For the CDR3, the DNA is TGTGCCAGCAGCCCGGCCCCAACTAGCGTGAACACCGGGGAGCTGTTTTTT. This gives the protein CASSPAPTSVNTGELFF.

The rearrangement links TRBV5-4 to TRBJ1-1; 7 nucleotides align to TRBD1. This CDR3 has 16 amino acids. In germline, CDR1 is SGHNT, CDR2 YYREEE (reference sequence). J gave up 0 bases and V 4 bases, and 9 bases lay outside the gene matches. The CDR3 is CASSRADRPVNTEAFF. The CDR3 DNA reads TGTGCCAGCAGCAGAGCGGACAGGCCAGTGAACACTGAAGCTTTCTTT.

The gene calls are TRBV6-6 and TRBJ1-2; 8 bases match TRBD1. The V segment lost 0 bases and the J segment 8 bases; nucleotides outside the gene matches: 5. CDR1 is MNHNY and CDR2 is SVGAGI in the germline V gene (reference sequence). This CDR3 is 14 amino acids long. Here the CDR3 DNA reads TGTGCCAGCAGTTACTCCGGACAGGGAAGGGGCTACACCTTC. Its translation: CASSYSGQGRGYTF.

V and J are TRBV5-1 and TRBJ2-7; D ambiguous. Germline V gene sequence: CDR1 SGHRS, CDR2 YFSETQ. V was cut by 4 bases and J by 0 bases, with 14 bases left in between. CDR3 size: 15 residues. The CDR3 DNA sequence: TGCGCCAGCAGCCCAGGTTTGGCCCGCTCCTACGAGCAGTACTTC. Protein sequence: CASSPGLARSYEQYF.

The chain uses TRBV19 and TRBJ1-2; D is unclear. Per the germline V gene, CDR1 is LNHDA and CDR2 is SQIVND (reference sequence). The CDR3 has 14 residues. The germline V and J ends were trimmed by 5 bases and 8 bases, with 18 bases remaining between them. This CDR3 is CASSHPQRKEGYTF. CDR3 nucleotides: TGTGCCAGTAGTCATCCCCAGCGAAAGGAAGGCTACACCTTC.

The rearrangement links TRBV19 to TRBJ1-6; D not resolved. Germline lookup yields CDR1 LNHDA and CDR2 SQIVND (reference sequence). V was shortened by 2 bases and J by 12 bases, with 8 bases between the two germline ends. CDR3 length: 12 residues. CDR3 sequence reads: CASSIPAGPLHF. The CDR3 DNA reads as TGTGCCAGTAGTATACCCGCCGGACCCCTCCACTTT.

The chain uses TRBV7-2 and TRBJ1-4; 9 bases agree with TRBD1. The germline CDR1 and CDR2 sequences are SGHTA and FQGNSA. The V and J ends lost 0 bases and 9 bases, in that order; junction bases with no gene match: 8. This CDR3 has 16 amino acids. The DNA of the CDR3 is TGTGCCAGCAGCTTAGCGGGGACAGGGTCGGGGAAAAAACTGTTTTTT. Translating gives CASSLAGTGSGKKLFF.

The rearrangement links TRBV18 to TRBJ2-7, with 7 bases fitting TRBD1. Losses at the gene ends were 4 bases for V and 4 bases for J; bases not matched to a gene: 7. This CDR3 spans 14 amino acids. Germline V gene lookup returns CDR1 KGHSH and CDR2 LQKENI. CDR3 region: CASSLNRGEYEQYF. DNA for the CDR3: TGTGCCAGCTCACTCAACAGGGGAGAGTACGAGCAGTACTTC.